Detailed here is one T cell receptor (beta chain). This clone was observed a single time. Which antigen it targets is not known. It has no much larger one-base neighbor in the sample; base qualities were not kept. The receptor library was made with the immunoSEQ multiplex PCR assay. For the multiplex PCR, a mixture combining 60 forward primers for TCR Vbeta segments and 13 reverse primers for TCR Jbeta segments was used. The CDR3 region of rearranged TCR beta genes was amplified from genomic DNA with a multiplex PCR assay. On the Illumina HiSeq System, the amplified TCR beta libraries were sequenced as 87-base-pair reads. In the original analysis: A later analysis tallied 75 million to 85 million unique TCR beta chains across the 610 or so repertoires, and some 10 million of those chains were shared by two or more donors. A nearest-neighbor algorithm error-corrected the raw reads and collapsed the reads into unique sequences, merging closely related sequences to remove PCR and sequencing errors. To assign V, D and J gene segments, CDR3 sequences were aligned to IMGT reference sequences. For a sequence to be retained, at least a six-nucleotide match to both a V gene segment and a J gene segment was required. Rearrangements were called productive when the CDR3 lacked stop codons and stayed in frame with V and J; all others were non-productive. Following IMGT convention, CDR3 was defined as the stretch from the second conserved V-encoded cysteine to the conserved J-encoded phenylalanine. The earlier analysis of fewer than 700 of the donors excluded sequences that lacked an unambiguous match to a single V gene segment. In an earlier analysis of roughly 500 of the donors, V segments were called functional above 56.7% productive rearrangements and were called segregating when the between-donor standard deviation exceeded 5%. A statistical classification framework was developed to diagnose cytomegalovirus status using the catalog of TCR beta chain sequences. In a later analysis, V and J genes were assigned by comparing TCR nucleotide sequences against IMGT/GENE-DB human TR gene sequences. The TCRdist pipeline was used in a later analysis to assign CDR3 sequences and most-parsimonious VDJ recombination scenarios. A later analysis defined each TCR beta chain by its CDR3 amino acid sequence plus V-gene family, and excluded reads lacking a unique V-gene family. To address suspected cross-contamination and a sequencing artifact, a later analysis removed approximately 600 highly shared, low-generation-probability nucleotide sequences. In a later analysis, a clonal expansion index was calculated for each public chain from normalized within-repertoire ranks of inferred template counts. A later analysis computed generation probabilities with a VDJ recombination model fitted to out-of-frame rearrangements, and checked the results against IGoR. In a later analysis, hypergeometric tests were used to score TCR-TCR, TCR-HLA and TCR-CMV co-occurrence, with a repertoire-size bias correction applied to TCR pairs. A later analysis estimated false discovery rates by permuting HLA or CMV assignments 20 times. In a later analysis, co-occurring TCRs were grouped using DBSCAN, and TCRdist sequence similarity was added for clustering within HLA-allele-positive subsets. Co-occurrence clustering excluded repertoires with fewer than 30,000 or more than 120,000 public chains, plus five with anomalous nucleotide sharing. This is the immuneACCESS table as TCRdb keeps it, with only in-frame sequences that have V and J called. A part of the clones is gone; compared with another copy, unresolved V genes explain less than half, and the rest is unexplained. The DNA was the basis for D and trimming; V, J and clone size are from that table. Within this sample are around 180,000 clones, with roughly 80% of them counted one time only. Of the sample, 6.5% to 8.5% falls within the top ten clones.

This entry belongs to a study of cytomegalovirus exposure and HLA in healthy donors (dated by TCRdb to 2015 to 2018). In the study overall: According to an earlier analysis of 450 to 650 of the donors, some 170 million T cells yielded roughly 100 million unique TCR beta sequences and about 280 Gb of sequence data. An early release that covered about 640 HLA-typed donors contained around 300 gigabases of sequencing data and tens of millions of unique TCR sequences. Of the roughly 400 genotyped donors, about 80% fell in the genetic ancestry cluster associated with self-reported Caucasian donors. The study was designed to test whether signatures of past pathogen exposure could be identified by cataloging public T cell receptors. The study profiled the T cell repertoires of fewer than 850 subjects by immunosequencing and related them to cytomegalovirus serostatus. A separate validation cohort of approximately 130 different subjects was used in addition to the 666-subject first cohort. To predict cytomegalovirus infection status, the study combined high-throughput TCR immunosequencing, statistical association of individual TCRs with disease status, and machine learning. A later analysis re-examined previously published TCR beta repertoires from 500 to 700 donors and added high-resolution HLA genotyping to investigate patterns of TCR occurrence. Rather than drawing on any new phenotypic data, the later analysis identified candidate immune exposures from TCR beta sequences and the way those sequences occurred across donors. An earlier analysis of nearly 600 of the donors applied high-throughput TCR beta sequencing to assess whether each TCR beta V gene segment acted as functional or pseudogenic. Donor age, sex, ethnicity and CMV serostatus were compiled alongside the repertoire data. A later genetic analysis took genome-wide SNP genotypes for about three fifths of the 666 donors and used that subset as a discovery cohort. All discovery cohort repertoires had been generated on a single sequencing platform. HLA typing covered class I and class II loci at four-digit resolution. Typing coverage differed by locus: A, B, C, DRB1 and DQB1 were typed in about 620-630 donors, DQA1 in around 500, DPA1 in some 600, and DPB1 in 472. Four to six DR-DQ haplotypes were handled as single units for association and clustering because linkage in the cohort was strong. Among 300 to 500 genotyped donors of the cohort, an average of approximately 220,000 unique TCR beta nucleotide sequences was sequenced per donor, of which about 19% were non-productive.

In the germline V gene (reference sequence), CDR1 corresponds to LNHDA and CDR2 to SQIVND. Counted from cysteine to phenylalanine, this CDR3 has 16 amino acids. Just CDR3 DNA is preserved here, 48 bases in frame from base 1. V loses 3 bases of germline sequence and J loses 2 bases, and the interval between the two ends is 14 bases. The cohort comprised around 700 healthy bone marrow donors. Cohort members were all nominally healthy when sampled, although unrecorded immune exposures were likely present. The donor was CMV seropositive and belonged to the group of 250 to 300 seropositive cohort members. A peripheral blood sample was provided by each donor, and peripheral blood mononuclear cells were used for TCR beta sequencing. Genomic DNA was extracted from the blood cell samples with the Qiagen DNeasy Blood Extraction Kit. Study-level results and caveats: A further reported finding was that TCR beta sequences accurately predicted the HLA-A and HLA-B alleles for most subjects in the first cohort. Because the 87-base-pair reads could not distinguish some IMGT-functional V segments, including TRBV6-2 and TRBV6-3, those segments were excluded. Linkage disequilibrium might explain the correlated functional status among segregating V segments, but an unknown experimental factor could not be ruled out. In a later analysis, some 18,000 TCR beta sequences were associated with specific HLA alleles at a false discovery rate of 0.05. An association between a missense DCLRE1C variant and V-gene and J-gene trimming of TCR beta chains was found in a later genetic analysis and replicated in an independent cohort. Compared with the approximately 670-donor mean, donors in an Asian-associated ancestry cluster had fewer N-insertions in productive TCRs, according to a later genetic analysis. In vitro tests confirmed that a few of the cytomegalovirus-associated TCR beta chains recognize cytomegalovirus antigens. This cohort had only TCR beta chains sequenced, and the lack of alpha or paired-chain data limited which features could be detected. In a later analysis, most CMV-associated TCR beta chains were found to appear HLA-restricted, with HLA associations seemingly driven largely by CMV exposure. Most TCR sequences were seen in very few donors, while some public TCRs were found in many individuals. In an earlier analysis of about 540 of the donors, most TCR beta V segments were observed in productive rearrangements about 90% or about 30% of the time, broadly matching IMGT annotations. Strong co-occurrence of HLA alleles, especially DR and DQ, made assigning TCR associations to individual alleles difficult. Because counts were too low, approximately 18 rarely observed V segments, including chromosome 9 orphons, were excluded from the earlier analysis of 587 of the donors. Because HLA typing was missing for some donors at each locus, association tests included only the typed subset. CMV serostatus was the only immune exposure information available for the cohort. The presence/absence analyses assumed that sequencing depth was roughly uniform across donors, and that assumption may not be true. Compared with equally common non-associated chains, HLA-associated TCR beta chains in a later analysis were more clonally expanded and had lower generation probabilities. A cluster of highly shared sequence variants was judged likely to represent a technical artifact of the sequencing pipeline. The study listed 150 to 200 TCR beta chains as associated with cytomegalovirus. In a later analysis, several top co-occurrence clusters were reported to appear linked to parvovirus B19, influenza, CMV and Epstein-Barr virus. The authors suggested that the approach could potentially be generalized to other disease states and immunological phenotypes. According to a later analysis, TCR association rates differed among HLA loci, with DRB1 alleles showing the most associated TCRs and HLA-C alleles showing the fewest. The classifier was reported to diagnose cytomegalovirus status with high specificity and sensitivity in both the original and validation cohorts.

Sequenced sample: PBMCs. Recombination connected TRBV19 to TRBJ1-5; TRBD1 might be the D gene, on 6 matching bases. The TCR comes from a man between 25 and 39 years old in good health and CMV-seropositive. CDR3 sequence: CASSILGQYRNQPQHF. The nucleotide sequence reads as follows: TGTGCCAGTAGTATCTTAGGACAGTATCGCAATCAGCCCCAGCATTTT.